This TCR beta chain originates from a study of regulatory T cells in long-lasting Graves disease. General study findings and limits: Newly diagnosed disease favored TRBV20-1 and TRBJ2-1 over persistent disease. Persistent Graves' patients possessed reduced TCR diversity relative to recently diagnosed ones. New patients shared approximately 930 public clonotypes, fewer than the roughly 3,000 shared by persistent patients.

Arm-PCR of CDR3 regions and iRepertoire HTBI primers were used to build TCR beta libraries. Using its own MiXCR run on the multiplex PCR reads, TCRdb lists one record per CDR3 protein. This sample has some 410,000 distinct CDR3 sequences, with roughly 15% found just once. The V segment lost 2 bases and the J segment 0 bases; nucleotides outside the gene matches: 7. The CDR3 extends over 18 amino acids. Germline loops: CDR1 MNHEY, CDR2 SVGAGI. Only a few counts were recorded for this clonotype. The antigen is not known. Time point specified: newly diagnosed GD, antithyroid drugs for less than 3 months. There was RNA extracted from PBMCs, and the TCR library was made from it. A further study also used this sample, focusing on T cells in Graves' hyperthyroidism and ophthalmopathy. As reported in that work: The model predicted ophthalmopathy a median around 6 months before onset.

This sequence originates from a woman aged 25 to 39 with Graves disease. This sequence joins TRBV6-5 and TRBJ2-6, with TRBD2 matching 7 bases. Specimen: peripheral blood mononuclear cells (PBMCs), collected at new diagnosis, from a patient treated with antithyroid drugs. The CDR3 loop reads CASSYHQAGTSGANVLTF. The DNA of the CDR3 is TGTGCCAGCAGTTACCATCAAGCGGGGACCTCTGGGGCCAACGTCCTGACTTTC.